These 8 T cell receptor beta chains were all obtained from the same sample, sequenced in a study of T-cell reconstitution after alpha-beta-depleted transplantation in children. Construction of the TCRbeta library involved unique molecular identifiers. MiXCR, applied by TCRdb to the PCR reads, yields one record per CDR3 protein. The profile covers 450,000 to 550,000 distinct CDR3 sequences, with 11% appearing a single time and around 13% taken by the ten largest. This specimen was PBMCs, mostly from graft donor cells, taken 180 days after TCRalphabeta/CD19-depleted stem cell transplant. Receptors originate from a female patient aged 2-9 years who had a stem cell transplant for aplastic anemia, so the T cells may come from the graft donor.

The V and J genes are TRBV7-2 and TRBJ1-5; D ambiguous. Germline loops: CDR1 SGHTA, CDR2 FQGNSA. The CDR3 has 16 residues. V lost 7 bases and J lost 4, with 20 bases in between. CDR3 residues: CASNPDGRTFNQPQHF. The CDR3 region has the DNA TGTGCCAGCAATCCCGACGGGAGAACGTTTAATCAGCCCCAGCATTTT.

This clonotype was counted at least ten times. The chain links TRBV25-1 to TRBJ2-1; D is possibly TRBD1 or TRBD2 (5 bases each). This CDR3 is built from 13 residues. Trimming pared 4 bases from V and 10 bases from J, leaving 14 bases between. Germline V gene sequence: CDR1 MGHDK, CDR2 SYGVNS. CDR3 DNA: TGTGCCAGCAGTGCAACGGGACCGAGAGAGCAGTTCTTC. Translated, it gives CASSATGPREQFF.

This clonotype was recorded at least ten times. The chain combines TRBV11-2 with TRBJ2-3; unclear D gene. Germline CDR1 SGHAT, CDR2 FQNNGV. The V end was cut by 2 bases, the J end by 4 bases, with 4 bases between. CDR3 length equals 12 residues. The CDR3 spells CASSLWADTQYF. DNA of the CDR3: TGTGCCAGCAGCTTATGGGCAGATACGCAGTATTTT. Variable domain in full (rest from reference TRBV11-2 and TRBJ2-3): EAGVAQSPRYKIIEKRQSVAFWCNPISGHATLYWYQQILGQGPKLLIQFQNNGVVDDSQLPKDRFSAERLKGVDSTLKIQPAKLEDSAVYLCASSLWADTQYFGPGTRLTVL.

This clonotype has more than one count but fewer than ten. The genes are TRBV6-2 or TRBV6-3 and TRBJ2-3, with D perhaps TRBD1 (8 bases). This CDR3 has 17 amino acids. The V gene lost 6 bases and the J gene lost 2 bases, with 21 bases spanning the gap. The germline gives CDR1 MNHEY, CDR2 SVGEGT. The CDR3 coding sequence is TGTGCCAGCAGCCACAGGGGGGGCCCTACCCACACAGATACGCAGTATTTT. This translates into CASSHRGGPTHTDTQYF.

This clonotype was recorded at least ten times. The chain employs TRBV15 and TRBJ1-1; D remains ambiguous. Deletions cut 4 bases from V and 1 base from J, with 10 bases between. This CDR3 has 14 residues. Per germline, CDR1 LNHNV and CDR2 YYDKDF (reference sequence). The CDR3 DNA reads as TGTGCCACCAGCACACAATTAGAGAACACTGAAGCTTTCTTT. This translates into CATSTQLENTEAFF.

The chain combines TRBV7-2 with TRBJ1-2; TRBD1 is a possible D gene (6 bases). The CDR3 has 16 amino acids. Germline CDR1 reads SGHTA; CDR2 reads FQGNSA. The ends were cut back, 1 base at V and 4 bases at J, with 16 bases in the middle. The CDR3 nucleotides are TGTGCCAGCAGCTTAGTAGGACAGCACGTCTTCTATGGCTACACCTTC. It translates to CASSLVGQHVFYGYTF.

This clonotype was observed a handful of times. CDR3 bases: TGCAGTGCTGGGACGGGGGGGACCACAGATACGCAGTATTTT. Its translation is CSAGTGGTTDTQYF. This sequence joins TRBV20-1 and TRBJ2-3; TRBD2 aligns across 8 bases. This CDR3 contains 14 residues. V shed 5 bases, J shed 2 bases, and the junction held 6 bases outside the gene matches. Germline-derived CDR1 and CDR2 are DFQATT and SNEGSKA (reference sequence).

The sample holds many counts of this clonotype. The rearrangement uses TRBV5-1 and TRBJ2-7; D not certain. Trimming pared 7 bases from V and 0 bases from J, leaving 14 bases between. Germline V gives CDR1 SGHRS, CDR2 YFSETQ. CDR3 length equals 14 residues. In nucleotides, the CDR3 is TGCGCCAGCCGACTTGGATATCGCTCCTACGAGCAGTACGTC. Its protein product is CASRLGYRSYEQYV.